The clone carrying this T cell receptor (beta chain) has a handful of counts. Its antigen remains unknown. PCR amplification relied on 60 Vbeta primers (plus 13 Jbeta primers). Authors' data handling: An analysis that came later counted 80 million or so unique TCR beta chains, approximately 10 million shared. The table came from immunoSEQ multiplex PCR; TCRdb's copy has only in-frame clones and leaves some out. V and J calls and clone size are given by that table; D and trimming were obtained from the DNA. The sample has roughly 180,000 clones; roughly 82% are singletons. Germline assignment: CDR1 SGHDT and CDR2 YYEEEE. The CDR3 extends over 15 amino acids. The V end lost 3 bases, the J end lost 5 bases, and 18 bases lay between the germline ends. This entry belongs to a study of cytomegalovirus exposure and HLA in healthy donors. Findings and caveats of the study: CMV antigen specificity of a few CMV-associated chains was confirmed in vitro.

Material for sequencing was PBMCs. The chain has TRBV5-6 and TRBJ2-7; tentatively, D is TRBD2 (6 bases). This clonotype originated in a girl aged 2 to 10 in good health and CMV-seropositive. CDR3 residues: CASSWDRGEDDEQYF. CDR3 sequence (DNA): TGTGCCAGCAGCTGGGACCGCGGGGAGGACGACGAGCAGTACTTC. The full variable domain, with the rest looked up from reference TRBV5-6 and TRBJ2-7, is DAGVTQSPTHLIKTRGQQVTLRCSPKSGHDTVSWYQQALGQGPQFIFQYYEEEERQRGNFPDRFSGHQFPNYSSELNVNALLLGDSALYLCASSWDRGEDDEQYFGPGTRLTVT.